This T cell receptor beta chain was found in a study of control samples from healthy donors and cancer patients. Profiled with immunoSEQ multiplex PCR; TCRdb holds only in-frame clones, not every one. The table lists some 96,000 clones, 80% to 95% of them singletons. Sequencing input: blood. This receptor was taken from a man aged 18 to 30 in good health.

CDR3: CASSQGEGGFTDTQYF. The CDR3 nucleotides read TGCGCCAGCAGCCAAGGAGAAGGGGGGTTCACAGATACGCAGTATTTT. The gene calls are TRBV4-1 and TRBJ2-3; D may be TRBD1 or TRBD2 (6 bases each). V lost 1 base to trimming and J lost 2 bases, with 13 bases between them. CDR3 length: 16 residues. Germline V gives CDR1 MGHRA, CDR2 YSYEKL.